The present TCR beta chain was sequenced within a study of cytomegalovirus exposure and HLA in healthy donors. CDR1 and CDR2 (germline): MNHEY, SVGAGI. V trimming: 2 bases; J trimming: 4 bases; junction bases outside the gene matches: 6. The CDR3 runs 15 residues. As to this clone: Its antigen is still unknown.

The PCR ran on 60 Vbeta and 13 Jbeta primers. The table came from immunoSEQ multiplex PCR; TCRdb's copy has only in-frame clones and leaves some out. The data show about 160,000 clones, around 72% seen once. The study's findings and limits: The majority of TCR sequences were rare, yet some public TCRs appeared in many donors. Only CMV serostatus was available as immune exposure information. Cytomegalovirus-associated TCR beta chains were listed, numbering some 170. Specific recognition of CMV antigens was confirmed in vitro for three chains (all CMV-associated).

The chain is built from TRBV6-5 and TRBJ1-1; 8 bases match TRBD1. The sequencing sample was made of PBMCs. The sequence came from a woman aged 40 to 50 in good health and CMV-seropositive. The CDR3 DNA reads TGTGCCAGCAGTTACACCAGGGGGCTGAGCACTGAAGCTTTCTTT. Translation gives CASSYTRGLSTEAFF.